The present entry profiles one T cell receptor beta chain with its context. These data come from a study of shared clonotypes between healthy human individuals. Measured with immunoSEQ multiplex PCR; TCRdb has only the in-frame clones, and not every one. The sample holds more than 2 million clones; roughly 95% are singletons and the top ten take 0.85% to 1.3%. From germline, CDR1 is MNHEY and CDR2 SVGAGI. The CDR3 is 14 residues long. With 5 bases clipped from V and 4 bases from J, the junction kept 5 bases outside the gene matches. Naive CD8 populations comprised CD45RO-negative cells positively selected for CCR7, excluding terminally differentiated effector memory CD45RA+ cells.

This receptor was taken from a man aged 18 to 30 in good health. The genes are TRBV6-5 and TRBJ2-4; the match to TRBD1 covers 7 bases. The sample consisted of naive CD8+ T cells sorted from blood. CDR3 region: CASSLTGPKNIQYF. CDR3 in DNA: TGTGCCAGCAGTCTGACAGGGCCGAAAAACATTCAGTACTTC.